The T cell receptor (beta chain) described here comes from a study of T cells after somatic rescue of genetic block. The table came from immunoSEQ multiplex PCR; TCRdb's copy has only in-frame clones and leaves some out. Among approximately 15,000 clones listed, roughly three quarters were seen once. The CDR3 has 13 residues. Between the trimmed V and J ends, which lost 0 bases and 7 bases, there was a span of 8 bases. Germline V gene lookup returns CDR1 SGHRS and CDR2 YFSETQ. V and J are TRBV5-1 and TRBJ2-1; weak D call: TRBD1 (6 bases). Sequenced sample: peripheral blood mononuclear cells (PBMCs). The receptor's source is a boy aged 5-17 years. The CDR3 spells CASSLGQGNEQFF. CDR3 sequence (DNA): TGCGCCAGCAGCTTGGGTCAGGGGAATGAGCAGTTCTTC.